This T cell receptor (beta chain) stems from a study of shared clonotypes between healthy human individuals. Findings and limits, study-wide: Sorted-subset sequencing, rarefaction showed, was incomplete despite large depth. What naive subsets generally showed was a larger estimated richness than memory subsets showed.

The data were produced by immunoSEQ multiplex PCR, yet TCRdb's version contains in-frame clones alone and is incomplete. The sample yields roughly 2 million clones, 85% to 95% seen once. Points on this clone: Its specificity is unknown.

A CD45RA+ naive subset and a CD45RA-negative memory subset were split from CD4+ cells. Germline values: CDR1 MNHNS, CDR2 SASEGT. Trimming at V came to 6 bases and at J to 2 bases, leaving 4 bases not matched to a gene. The CDR3 sequence is 15 residues long. What was sequenced was naive CD4+ T cells sorted from blood. Subset denoted: CD45RA+ positively selected. This TCR was sampled from a man between 18 and 35 years old in good health. The rearrangement uses TRBV6-1 and TRBJ2-1, with 10 bases lining up with TRBD1. CDR3 sequence: CASRADRGTYNEQFF. The CDR3 DNA reads as TGTGCCAGCAGGGCGGACAGGGGGACCTACAATGAGCAGTTCTTC.